This T cell receptor (beta chain) was observed in a study of cytomegalovirus exposure and HLA in healthy donors. Study-wide background: One earlier analysis, a look at 180 million or so T cells, found some 100 million unique TCR beta sequences. Study observations and caveats: Information on immune exposure was restricted to one variable (CMV serostatus). A previous analysis found most TCR beta V segments productive roughly 87% or roughly 30% of the time.

In the case of this clone: What it recognizes is unknown.

This CDR3 is 15 amino acids long. From germline, CDR1 is MNHNS and CDR2 SASEGT. Losses at the gene ends were 7 bases for V and 2 bases for J; bases not matched to a gene: 7. 60 Vbeta and 13 Jbeta primers were used in PCR. Sequenced by immunoSEQ multiplex PCR; TCRdb stores in-frame clones only, minus some. This sample has under 150,000 clones, with around nine tenths found just once. The V call is TRBV6-1, the J call TRBJ2-1; TRBD2 matches 8 bases. This receptor was taken from a woman under 40 in good health and CMV-seronegative. The specimen was PBMCs. This CDR3 is CASIPISGAYNEQFF. CDR3 DNA sequence: TGTGCCAGCATCCCTATTAGCGGGGCCTACAATGAGCAGTTCTTC.